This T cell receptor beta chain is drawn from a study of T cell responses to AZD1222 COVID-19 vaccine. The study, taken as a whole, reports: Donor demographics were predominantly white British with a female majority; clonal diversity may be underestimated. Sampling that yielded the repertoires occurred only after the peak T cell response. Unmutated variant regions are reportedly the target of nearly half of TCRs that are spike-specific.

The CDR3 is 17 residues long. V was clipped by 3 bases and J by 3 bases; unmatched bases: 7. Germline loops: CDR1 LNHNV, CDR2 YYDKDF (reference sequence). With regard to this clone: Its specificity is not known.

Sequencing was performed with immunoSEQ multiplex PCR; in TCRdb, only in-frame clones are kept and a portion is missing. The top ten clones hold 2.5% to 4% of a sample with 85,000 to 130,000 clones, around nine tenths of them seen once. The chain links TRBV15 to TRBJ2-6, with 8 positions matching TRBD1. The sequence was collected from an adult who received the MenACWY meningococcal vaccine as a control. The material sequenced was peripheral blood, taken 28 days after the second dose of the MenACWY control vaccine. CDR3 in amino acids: CATSRSGGAIGANVLTF. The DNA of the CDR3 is TGTGCCACCAGCAGGTCAGGGGGCGCGATTGGGGCCAACGTCCTGACTTTC.